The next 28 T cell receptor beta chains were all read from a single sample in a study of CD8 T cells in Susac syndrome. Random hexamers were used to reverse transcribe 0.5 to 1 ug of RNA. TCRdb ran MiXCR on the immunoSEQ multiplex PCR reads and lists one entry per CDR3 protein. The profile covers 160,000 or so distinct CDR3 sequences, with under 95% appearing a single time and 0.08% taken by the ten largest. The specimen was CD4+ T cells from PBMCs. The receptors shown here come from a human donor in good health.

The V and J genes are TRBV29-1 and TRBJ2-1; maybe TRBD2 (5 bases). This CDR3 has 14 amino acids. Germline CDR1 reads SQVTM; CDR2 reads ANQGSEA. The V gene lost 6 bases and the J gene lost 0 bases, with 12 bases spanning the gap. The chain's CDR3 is CSVKKRNSYNEQFF. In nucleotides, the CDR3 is TGCAGCGTGAAAAAGCGGAACTCCTACAATGAGCAGTTCTTC.

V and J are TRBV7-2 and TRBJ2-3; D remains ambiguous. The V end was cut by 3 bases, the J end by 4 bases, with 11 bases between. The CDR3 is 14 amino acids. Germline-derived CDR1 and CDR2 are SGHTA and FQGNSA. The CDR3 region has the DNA TGTGCCAGCAGCTTCGTACAAGGACCAGATACGCAGTATTTT. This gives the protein CASSFVQGPDTQYF.

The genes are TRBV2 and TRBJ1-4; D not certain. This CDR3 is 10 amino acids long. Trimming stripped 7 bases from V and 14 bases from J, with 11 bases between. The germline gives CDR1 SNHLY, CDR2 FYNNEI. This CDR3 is CASKIDSLFF. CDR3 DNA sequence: TGTGCCAGCAAAATAGACTCCCTGTTTTTT.

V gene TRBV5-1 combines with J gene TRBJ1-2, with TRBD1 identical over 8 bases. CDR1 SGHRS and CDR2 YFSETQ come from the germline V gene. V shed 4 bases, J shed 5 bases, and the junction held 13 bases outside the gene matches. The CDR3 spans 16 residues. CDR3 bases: TGCGCCAGCAGCCCGGCACCTGGACAGGGCCCGTATGGCTACACCTTC. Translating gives CASSPAPGQGPYGYTF.

CDR3 DNA: TGCGCCAGCAGCACCGGGGAATCGTCCTACAATGAGCAGTTCTTC. It codes for CASSTGESSYNEQFF. The chain carries TRBV5-1 and TRBJ2-1; possibly TRBD2 for D (5 bases). With 4 bases removed from V and 1 base from J, the gap between germline ends came to 12 bases. Germline lookup yields CDR1 SGHRS and CDR2 YFSETQ. The CDR3 contains 15 residues.

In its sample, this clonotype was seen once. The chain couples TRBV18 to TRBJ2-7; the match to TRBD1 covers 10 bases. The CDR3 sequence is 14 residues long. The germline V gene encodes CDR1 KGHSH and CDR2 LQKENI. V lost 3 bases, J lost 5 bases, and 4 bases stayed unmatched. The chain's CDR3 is CASSPTGGLDEQYF. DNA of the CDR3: TGTGCCAGCTCACCGACAGGGGGCTTGGACGAGCAGTACTTC. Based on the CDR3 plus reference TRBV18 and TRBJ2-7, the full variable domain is NAGVMQNPRHLVRRRGQEARLRCSPMKGHSHVYWYRQLPEEGLKFMVYLQKENIIDESGMPKERFSAEFPKEGPSILRIQQVVRGDSAAYFCASSPTGGLDEQYFGPGTRLTVT.

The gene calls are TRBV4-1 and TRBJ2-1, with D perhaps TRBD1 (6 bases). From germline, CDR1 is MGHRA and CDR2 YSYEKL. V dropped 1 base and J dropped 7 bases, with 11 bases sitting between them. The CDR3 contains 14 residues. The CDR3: CASSQVGTTNEQFF. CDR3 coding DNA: TGCGCCAGCAGCCAAGTTGGGACAACTAATGAGCAGTTCTTC.

The CDR3 protein is CASSTSSGIYGYTF. CDR3 in DNA: TGTGCCAGCAGCACCTCCTCTGGTATCTATGGCTACACCTTC. The rearrangement uses TRBV6-5 and TRBJ1-2; D not certain. The germline V gene has CDR1 MNHEY and CDR2 SVGAGI. The CDR3 is 14 amino acids. V shed 6 bases and J shed 4 bases, with 15 bases lying between them.

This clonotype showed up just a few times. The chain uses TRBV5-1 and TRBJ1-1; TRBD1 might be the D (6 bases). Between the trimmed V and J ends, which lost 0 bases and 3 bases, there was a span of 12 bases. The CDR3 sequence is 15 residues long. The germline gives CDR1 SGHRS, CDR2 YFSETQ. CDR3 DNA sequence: TGCGCCAGCAGCTTGGAGGGGGGCGGGGACACTGAAGCTTTCTTT. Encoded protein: CASSLEGGGDTEAFF.

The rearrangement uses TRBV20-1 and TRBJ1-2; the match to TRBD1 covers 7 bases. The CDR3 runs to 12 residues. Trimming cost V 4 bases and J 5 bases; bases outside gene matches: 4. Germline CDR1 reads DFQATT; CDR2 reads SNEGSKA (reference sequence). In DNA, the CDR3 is TGCAGTGCTATCCCGGGACAGTATGGCTACACCTTC. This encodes CSAIPGQYGYTF.

CDR3 loop: CASSSTRGVTDTQYF. The DNA of the CDR3 is TGTGCCAGCAGCTCTACGCGGGGGGTCACAGATACGCAGTATTTT. The genes are TRBV7-2 and TRBJ2-3; 8 bases agree with TRBD2. CDR3 length equals 15 residues. The trim removed 4 bases at V and 2 bases at J, leaving 5 bases unmatched. Germline values: CDR1 SGHTA, CDR2 FQGNSA.

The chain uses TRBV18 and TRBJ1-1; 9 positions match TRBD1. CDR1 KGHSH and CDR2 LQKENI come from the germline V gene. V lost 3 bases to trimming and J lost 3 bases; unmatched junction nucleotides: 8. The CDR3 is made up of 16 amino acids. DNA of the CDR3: TGTGCCAGCTCACCCGGGACAGGGAATGGGTACACTGAAGCTTTCTTT. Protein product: CASSPGTGNGYTEAFF. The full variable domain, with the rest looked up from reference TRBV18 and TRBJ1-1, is NAGVMQNPRHLVRRRGQEARLRCSPMKGHSHVYWYRQLPEEGLKFMVYLQKENIIDESGMPKERFSAEFPKEGPSILRIQQVVRGDSAAYFCASSPGTGNGYTEAFFGQGTRLTVV.

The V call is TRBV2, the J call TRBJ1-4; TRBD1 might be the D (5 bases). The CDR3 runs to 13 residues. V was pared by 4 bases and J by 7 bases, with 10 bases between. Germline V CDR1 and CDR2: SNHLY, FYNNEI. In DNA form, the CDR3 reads TGTGCCAGCAGTGGGCAGGGTGTTGAAAAACTGTTTTTT. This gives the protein CASSGQGVEKLFF.

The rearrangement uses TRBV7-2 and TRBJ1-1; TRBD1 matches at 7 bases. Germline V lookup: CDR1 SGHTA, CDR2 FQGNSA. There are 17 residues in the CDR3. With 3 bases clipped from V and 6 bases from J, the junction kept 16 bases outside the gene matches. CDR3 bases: TGTGCCAGCAGCTTCGACGACCCCGGGACAGCTGGCGCTGAAGCTTTCTTT. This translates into CASSFDDPGTAGAEAFF.

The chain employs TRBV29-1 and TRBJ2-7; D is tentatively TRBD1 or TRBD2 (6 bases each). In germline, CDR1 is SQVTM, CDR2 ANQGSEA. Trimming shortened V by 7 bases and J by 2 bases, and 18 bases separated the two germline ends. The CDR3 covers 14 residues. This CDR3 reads CSAGGGEEPYEQYF. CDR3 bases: TGCAGCGCCGGGGGCGGGGAAGAGCCCTACGAGCAGTACTTC.

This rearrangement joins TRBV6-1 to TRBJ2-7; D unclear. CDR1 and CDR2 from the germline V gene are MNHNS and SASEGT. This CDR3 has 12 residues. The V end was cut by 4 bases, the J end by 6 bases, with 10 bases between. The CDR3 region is CASSVSDGEQYF. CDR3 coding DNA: TGTGCCAGCAGTGTTTCGGACGGCGAGCAGTACTTC.

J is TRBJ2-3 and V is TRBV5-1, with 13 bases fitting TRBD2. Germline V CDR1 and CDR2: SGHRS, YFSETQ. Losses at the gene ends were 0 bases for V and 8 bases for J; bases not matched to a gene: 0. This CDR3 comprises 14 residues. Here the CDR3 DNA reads TGCGCCAGCAGCTTGGGGACTAGCGGGAGTACGCAGTATTTT. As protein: CASSLGTSGSTQYF.

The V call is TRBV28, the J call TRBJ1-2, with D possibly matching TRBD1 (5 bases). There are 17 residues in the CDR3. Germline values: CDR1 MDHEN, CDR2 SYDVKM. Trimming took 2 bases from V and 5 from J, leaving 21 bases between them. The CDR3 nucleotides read TGTGCCAGCAGTTTAAGTTTAATGGGGACGGCTGGTTATGGCTACACCTTC. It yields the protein CASSLSLMGTAGYGYTF.

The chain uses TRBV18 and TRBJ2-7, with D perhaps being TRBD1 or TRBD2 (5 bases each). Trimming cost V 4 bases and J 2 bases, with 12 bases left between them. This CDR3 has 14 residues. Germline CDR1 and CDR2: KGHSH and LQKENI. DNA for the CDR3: TGTGCCAGCTCACGGGGGAGCTTAACCTACGAGCAGTACTTC. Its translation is CASSRGSLTYEQYF.

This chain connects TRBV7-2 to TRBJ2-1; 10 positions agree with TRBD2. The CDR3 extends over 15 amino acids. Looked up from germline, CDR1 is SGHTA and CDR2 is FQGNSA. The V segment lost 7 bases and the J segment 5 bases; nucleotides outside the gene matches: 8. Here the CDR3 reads CASTLSGGPNNEQFF. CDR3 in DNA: TGTGCCAGCACCCTTAGCGGGGGGCCGAACAATGAGCAGTTCTTC. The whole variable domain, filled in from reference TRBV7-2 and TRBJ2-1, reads GAGVSQSPSNKVTEKGKDVELRCDPISGHTALYWYRQSLGQGLEFLIYFQGNSAPDKSGLPSDRFSAERTGGSVSTLTIQRTQQEDSAVYLCASTLSGGPNNEQFFGPGTRLTVL.

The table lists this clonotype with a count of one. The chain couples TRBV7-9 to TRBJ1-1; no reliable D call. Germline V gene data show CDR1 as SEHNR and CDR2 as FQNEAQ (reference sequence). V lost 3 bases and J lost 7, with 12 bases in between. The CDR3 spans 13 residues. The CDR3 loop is CASSFGLNDEAFF. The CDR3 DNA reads TGTGCCAGCAGCTTTGGACTGAACGATGAAGCTTTCTTT.

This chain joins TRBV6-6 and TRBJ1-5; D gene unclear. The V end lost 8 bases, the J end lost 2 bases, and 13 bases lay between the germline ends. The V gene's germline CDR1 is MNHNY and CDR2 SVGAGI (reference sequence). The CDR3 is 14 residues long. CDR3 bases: TGTGCCAGCGCGAGGGAAAGAGGCAATCAGCCCCAGCATTTT. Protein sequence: CASARERGNQPQHF.

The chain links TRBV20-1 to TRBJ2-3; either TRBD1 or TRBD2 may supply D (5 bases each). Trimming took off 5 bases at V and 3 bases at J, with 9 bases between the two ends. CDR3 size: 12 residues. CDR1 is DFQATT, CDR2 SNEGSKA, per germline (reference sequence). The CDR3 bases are TGCAGTGCTGGGGGATGGACAGATACGCAGTATTTT. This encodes CSAGGWTDTQYF.

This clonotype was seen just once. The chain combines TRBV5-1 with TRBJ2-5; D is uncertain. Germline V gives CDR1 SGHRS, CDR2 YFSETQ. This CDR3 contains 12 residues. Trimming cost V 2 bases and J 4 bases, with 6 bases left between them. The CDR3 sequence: CASSFHLETQYF. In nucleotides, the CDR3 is TGCGCCAGCAGCTTTCACCTAGAGACCCAGTACTTC.

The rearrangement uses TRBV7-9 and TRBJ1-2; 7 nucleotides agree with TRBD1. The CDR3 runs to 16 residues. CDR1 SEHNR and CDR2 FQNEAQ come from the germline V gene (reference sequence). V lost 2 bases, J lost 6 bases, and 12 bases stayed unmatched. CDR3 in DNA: TGTGCCAGCAGCTTATGGGAGAGCAGGGGGGGTGATGGCTACACCTTC. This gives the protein CASSLWESRGGDGYTF.

The CDR3 bases are TGTGCCAGCAGTTTTAGCGGGAGTTCCGCCGGGGAGCTGTTTTTT. Translation gives CASSFSGSSAGELFF. The chain employs TRBV27 and TRBJ2-2, with TRBD2 identical over 9 bases. V shed 3 bases and J 6 bases; nucleotides not matched to a gene: 5. Per the germline V gene, CDR1 is MNHEY and CDR2 is SMNVEV (reference sequence). CDR3 length equals 15 residues.

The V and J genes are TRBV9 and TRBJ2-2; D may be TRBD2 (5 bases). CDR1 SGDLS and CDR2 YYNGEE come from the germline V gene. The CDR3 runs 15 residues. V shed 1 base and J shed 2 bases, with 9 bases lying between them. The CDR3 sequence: CASSVTRANTGELFF. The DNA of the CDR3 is TGTGCCAGCAGCGTAACTAGAGCAAACACCGGGGAGCTGTTTTTT.

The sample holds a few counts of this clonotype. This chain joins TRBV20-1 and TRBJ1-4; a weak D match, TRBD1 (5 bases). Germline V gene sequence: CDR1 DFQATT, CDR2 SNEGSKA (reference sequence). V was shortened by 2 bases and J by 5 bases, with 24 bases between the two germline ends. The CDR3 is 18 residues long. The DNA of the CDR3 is TGCAGTGCTAGACTTGGGGGTCGGCTGACCGAGGAAAATGAAAAACTGTTTTTT. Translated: CSARLGGRLTEENEKLFF.